Sequencing of this T cell receptor (beta chain) was carried out in a study of cytomegalovirus exposure and HLA in healthy donors. Regarding the study as a whole: With DRB1 most and HLA-C fewest, TCR association rates differed between HLA loci in a later analysis. A later analysis linked a missense variant in DCLRE1C to the trimming of TCR beta V and J genes.

About this clone itself: Its antigen is still unknown.

Primers included in the PCR were 60 Vbeta and 13 Jbeta primers. The authors' processing: Later, an analysis found about 80 million unique TCR beta chains, and 8.5 million to 14 million of these were shared. Sequencing was performed with immunoSEQ multiplex PCR; in TCRdb, only in-frame clones are kept and a portion is missing. V and J calls and clone size are those listed in that table; D and trimming were worked out from the DNA. The data hold fewer than 150,000 clones, with 60% to 80% observed a single time. Germline assignment: CDR1 SGHAT and CDR2 FQNNGV. J gave up 15 bases and V 0 bases, and 8 bases lay outside the gene matches. The CDR3 runs to 13 residues.

The chain couples TRBV11-2 to TRBJ2-1; 7 bases align to TRBD2. The sequencing sample was made of PBMCs. This TCR came from a woman in her 50s in good health and CMV-seronegative. The DNA of the CDR3 is TGTGCCAGCAGCTTAGAGAGAGCGGGACTATTGTTCTTC. It translates to CASSLERAGLLFF.